The 3 T cell receptor beta chains listed next were all sequenced from one sample in a study of Epstein–Barr virus B cells in breast cancer. RNA was the template for SMARTer libraries capturing complete alpha and beta V(D)J regions. TCRdb called the 5' RACE reads again in MiXCR, with one record for every CDR3 protein. The sample lists 2,000 or so distinct CDR3 sequences, 15% occurring once. Which antigens these TCRs recognize remains unknown. The specimen was tumor-infiltrating lymphocytes expanded in culture. These receptors were taken from a woman aged 40-49 years with triple-negative breast cancer.

This clonotype occurred many times. This chain connects TRBV5-5 to TRBJ2-2; 7 nucleotides line up with TRBD2. Germline V gives CDR1 SGHKS, CDR2 YYEKEE (reference sequence). Trimming took 1 base from V and 1 from J; bases not matched to a gene: 4. This CDR3 is 16 amino acids long. The CDR3 protein is CASSLYSGVNTGELFF. The CDR3 DNA follows: TGTGCCAGCAGCTTGTACAGCGGGGTGAACACCGGGGAGCTGTTTTTT.

The genes are TRBV5-1 and TRBJ2-6, with D tentatively TRBD2 (6 bases). The V gene lost 6 bases and the J gene lost 9 bases, with 13 bases spanning the gap. The CDR3 covers 13 residues. Germline values: CDR1 SGHRS, CDR2 YFSETQ. CDR3 sequence (DNA): TGCGCCAGCAACTACGGGAGTGACAACGTCCTGACTTTC. Translated, it gives CASNYGSDNVLTF.

The V and J genes are TRBV6-1 and TRBJ2-1; D gene uncertain. Trimming shortened V by 7 bases and J by 10 bases, and 23 bases separated the two germline ends. CDR1 and CDR2 (germline): MNHNS, SASEGT. CDR3 length: 15 amino acids. CDR3 nucleotides: TGTGCCAGCACCCCTAGGTGGGGTACGTTCAGCGAGCAGTTCTTC. This codes for CASTPRWGTFSEQFF.